This T cell receptor beta chain was retrieved from a study of human T cells and chemical hapten exposure. The time point: pre-sensitization, week 0. Treatment given: therapeutic diphenylcyclopropenone sensitization with weekly scalp DPC. This clonotype was seen a handful of times. V lost 7 bases to trimming and J lost 5 bases, with 15 bases between them. This CDR3 contains 15 residues. The V gene's germline CDR1 is MNHEY and CDR2 SVGEGT. TCRdb recomputed calls from the RACE reads with MiXCR, one row per CDR3 protein. This table holds some 300,000 distinct CDR3 sequences, around 5.5% found once. The chain employs TRBV6-2 or TRBV6-3 and TRBJ1-6; D unclear. The sample here was whole blood, taken in connection with sensitization to the hapten diphenylcyclopropenone (DPC). The TCR originated in a woman aged 18-29 years with alopecia areata. Some clones in this sample may be carry-over from other donors' samples. CDR3 in amino acids: CASTLWPKDNSPLHF. The CDR3 bases are TGTGCCAGCACACTTTGGCCCAAGGATAATTCACCCCTCCACTTT.